This T cell receptor (beta chain) was sequenced during a study of cytomegalovirus exposure and HLA in healthy donors. A multiplex PCR was run with 60 Vbeta primers and 13 Jbeta primers. Assay: immunoSEQ multiplex PCR; the TCRdb copy retains only in-frame clones and omits some. The sample gives roughly 98,000 clones, 60% to 75% of which show up once; around 3% is in the top ten. J lost 2 bases, V lost 0 bases, and 3 bases had no gene match. There are 16 residues in the CDR3. In germline, CDR1 is MRHNA, CDR2 SNTAGT. The rearrangement joins TRBV6-4 to TRBJ2-3; 9 bases line up with TRBD2. Sample: PBMCs. This TCR came from a female donor in good health and CMV-seropositive. The CDR3 region has the DNA TGTGCCAGCAGTGACTCGGCTAGCGGGGCCACAGATACGCAGTATTTT. It encodes CASSDSASGATDTQYF.